This T cell receptor beta chain came from a study of T cells in Graves' hyperthyroidism and ophthalmopathy. Amplified TCR beta CDR3 regions derived from RNA transcripts. Researchers ran a first-round RT-PCR on the TCR CDR3 using the HTBI primer set. Via MiXCR, TCRdb re-called the multiplex PCR reads, giving one row per CDR3 protein. The sample contains about 600,000 distinct CDR3 sequences, 14% of which appear only once. This TCR derives from a woman between 18 and 29 years old with Graves' ophthalmopathy. The specimen sequenced was blood.

The CDR3 DNA sequence: TGTGCCAGCAGTGTTACGCCGGGACTGGGAATCACAGATACGCAGTATTTT. This sequence encodes CASSVTPGLGITDTQYF. This chain joins TRBV6-1 and TRBJ2-3, with D possibly TRBD2 on 6 matching bases. Germline-derived CDR1 and CDR2 are MNHNS and SASEGT. Trimming shortened V by 4 bases and J by 2 bases, and 19 bases separated the two germline ends. The CDR3 length is 17 residues.